Sequencing of this TCR beta chain was carried out in a study of T cell responses to AZD1222 COVID-19 vaccine. On this clone itself: The antigen remains unidentified.

The CDR3 is 16 amino acids. Germline trimming cut 3 bases from V and 5 bases from J; bases unmatched to any gene: 5. In germline, CDR1 is KGHDR, CDR2 SFDVKD. Points from the study as a whole: Baseline seropositivity characterized only six or seven AZD1222 recipients. Clonal diversity was possibly underestimated, and the donors were mostly white British, with more females. Unmutated variant regions are reportedly targeted by nearly half of spike-specific TCRs. After the peak T cell response, and only then, were repertoires sampled.

Data came from immunoSEQ multiplex PCR; TCRdb stores just in-frame clones and leaves some out. This sample has 130,000 to 150,000 clones, with about 90% found just once. The chain uses TRBV24-1 and TRBJ2-1; 11 nucleotides agree with TRBD2. Specimen: peripheral blood, collected on day 0 of AZD1222 vaccination. The source of this sequence is an adult in good health. The CDR3 region is CATSDPGTSGNNEQFF. Written as DNA, the CDR3 is TGTGCCACCAGTGATCCCGGGACTAGCGGAAACAATGAGCAGTTCTTC.